The TCR beta chain described here comes from a study of CD8+ T cells in alopecia areata. General study points: Lesional scalp displayed greater clonality than normal scalp, most notably in alopecia totalis/universalis. Unlike in mice, where it was clearer, TCR sharing across patients was less clear, possibly HLA-related.

On this clone itself: What it binds is not known.

Both peripheral blood and punch biopsies of lesional scalp skin were obtained from patients who had alopecia areata. Sorting from PBMCs produced CD4+ and CD8+ T cells. cDNA prepared by RNA extraction and subsequent reverse transcription served as the template for sequencing. Here immunoSEQ multiplex PCR was the method, and the copy in TCRdb shows in-frame clones only, minus some. The top ten clones hold under 40% of a sample with tens of thousands of clones, less than 70% of them seen once. There are 19 residues in the CDR3. J lost 1 base, V lost 3 bases, and 8 bases had no gene match. The germline V gene has CDR1 SGHTA and CDR2 FQGNSA.

The V call is TRBV7-2, the J call TRBJ2-2, with 13 bases matching TRBD2. The sequence was collected from a human donor with alopecia areata. Sequencing was performed on NKG2D-high CD8+ T cells sorted from blood. Here the CDR3 reads CASSLGPLAGGWNTGELFF. CDR3 coding DNA: TGTGCCAGCAGCTTGGGCCCACTAGCGGGGGGGTGGAACACCGGGGAGCTGTTTTTT.